This T cell receptor (beta chain) is from a study of blood T cell repertoires in COVID-19. Overall study context: Donors in the United States, Italy and Spain gave samples during acute or convalescent COVID-19. T cells, B-cell-depleted T cells, or PBMCs supplied cDNA or gDNA.

This clone has only one observation. Original data processing: Quantification of nucleated cells was approximated via reference gene primer amplification. Assay: immunoSEQ multiplex PCR; the TCRdb copy retains only in-frame clones and omits some. The D gene and trimming were derived from the DNA, and the V and J assignments and clone size from that table. Of hundreds of thousands of clones in the sample, 70% to 90% were seen once. The CDR3 totals 17 residues. Trimming stripped 2 bases from V and 5 bases from J, with 21 bases between. Germline V gives CDR1 SNHLY, CDR2 FYNNEI. The sequenced sample was peripheral blood. V usage is TRBV2 and J usage is TRBJ2-5, with a weak D call TRBD2 (6 bases). This TCR came from a woman between 18 and 30 years old who had recovered from COVID-19. CDR3: CASSEFLRLGAVETQYF. CDR3 DNA: TGTGCCAGCAGTGAATTCCTTAGACTAGGAGCGGTTGAGACCCAGTACTTC. The entire variable domain, with the rest obtained from reference TRBV2 and TRBJ2-5, is as follows: EPEVTQTPSHQVTQMGQEVILRCVPISNHLYFYWYRQILGQKVEFLVSFYNNEISEKSEIFDDQFSVERPDGSNFTLKIRSTKLEDSAMYFCASSEFLRLGAVETQYFGPGTRLLVL.